This T cell receptor beta chain was recorded in a study of cytomegalovirus exposure and HLA in healthy donors. Worth noting for this clone: The junction departs from the called germline gene at one end, perhaps through a read error.

Germline lookup yields CDR1 LNHNV and CDR2 YYDKDF (reference sequence). This CDR3 spans 16 amino acids. PCR involved 60 Vbeta and 13 Jbeta primers. The repertoire was sequenced with immunoSEQ multiplex PCR; TCRdb's copy has only in-frame clones and lacks some. The data contain around 100,000 clones, about 79% of them seen just once; the ten biggest clones take up 3.5% to 5%. The receptor was isolated from a female donor in good health and CMV-seropositive. Sequencing input: PBMCs. This sequence joins TRBV15 and TRBJ2-6; D unclear. The CDR3 sequence: CATSRDSGSGANGLTF. The CDR3 nucleotides are TGTGCCACCAGCAGAGATAGTGGCTCTGGAGCCAACGGCCTGACTTTC.